This T cell receptor beta chain emerged from a study of shared clonotypes between healthy human individuals. Original processing notes: Quality scores were absent from the junction-only immunoSEQ sequences, so filtering differed. Profiled with immunoSEQ multiplex PCR; TCRdb holds only in-frame clones, not every one. V, J and clone size are those of that table, while D and trimming were read from the DNA. The repertoire holds about 2.4 million clones, with roughly 93% as singletons. For this clone: Its antigen is unidentified.

Study outcomes and limitations: Several donors had around 5.5% of their naive CD4 clonotypes in common.

Only Caucasian adults living in Nashville, Tennessee served as donors. This TCR was recovered from a man between 18 and 35 years old in good health. Some clones in this sample may be carry-over from other donors' samples. Sequenced input: naive CD4+ T cells from PBMCs. The subset denotes: CD45RA+ positively selected.

In nucleotides, the CDR3 is TGTGCCAGCAGCGCCGGGGGGCCCCAGCATTTT. This encodes CASSAGGPQHF. The chain joins TRBV6-5 to TRBJ1-5; possible D gene TRBD1, 5 bases. Trimming cost V 6 bases and J 9 bases, with 9 bases left between them. The CDR3 spans 11 residues. Germline V gene data show CDR1 as MNHEY and CDR2 as SVGAGI.